What follows describes a single T cell receptor (beta chain). The same CDR3 also results from other DNA sequences found in this sample. The record originates from a study of blood T cell repertoires in COVID-19. About the research overall: From the United States, Italy and Spain came samples of acute and convalescent COVID-19. PBMCs, B-cell-depleted T cells, or T cells provided the cDNA or gDNA that made up the material.

Original processing methods: Estimation of nucleated cell counts relied on the amplification of reference gene primers. Method: immunoSEQ multiplex PCR; TCRdb's copy keeps in-frame clones and lacks some. The V and J calls and clone size were taken over from that table, and D and trimming were inferred from the DNA. The sample gives 350,000 or so clones, 90% of which show up once; approximately 7% is in the top ten. The TCR originated in a man between 18 and 35 years old with active or convalescent COVID-19. Material for sequencing was peripheral blood.

The CDR3 nucleotides are TGTGCCAGTAGTCTACAGGTAGATCAGCCCCAGCATTTT. Translated: CASSLQVDQPQHF. The V call is TRBV19, the J call TRBJ1-5; D may be TRBD1 (5 bases). The V gene's germline CDR1 is LNHDA and CDR2 SQIVND (reference sequence). The CDR3 loop spans 13 amino acids. With 5 bases removed from V and 5 bases from J, the gap between germline ends came to 10 bases.